This passage covers 2 T cell receptor beta chains from one sample sequenced in a study of blood T cell repertoires in COVID-19. Data came from immunoSEQ multiplex PCR; TCRdb stores just in-frame clones and leaves some out. This table has roughly 300,000 clones, more than 80% appearing once. Sequencing was performed on peripheral blood. The receptors come from a woman aged 25 to 39 with COVID-19, enrolled during active disease.

V is TRBV5-1 and J is TRBJ1-4, with TRBD1 matching over 8 bases. This CDR3 spans 16 amino acids. Germline assignment: CDR1 SGHRS and CDR2 YFSETQ. Unmatched junction bases numbered 8, after V lost 0 bases and J lost 7 bases. The DNA for the CDR3 is TGCGCCAGCAGCTTGGAGAACGGACAGGGTGGTGAAAAACTGTTTTTT. Translation: CASSLENGQGGEKLFF.

The rearrangement links TRBV28 to TRBJ2-1; D gene ambiguous. Germline assignment: CDR1 MDHEN and CDR2 SYDVKM. V lost 7 bases and J 6 bases, leaving 10 bases between the germline ends. The CDR3 length is 12 residues. CDR3 sequence reads: CASTRTLNEQFF. DNA of the CDR3: TGTGCCAGCACCCGAACTCTCAATGAGCAGTTCTTC. Full variable domain (missing parts from reference TRBV28 and TRBJ2-1): DVKVTQSSRYLVKRTGEKVFLECVQDMDHENMFWYRQDPGLGLRLIYFSYDVKMKEKGDIPEGYSVSREKKERFSLILESASTNQTSMYLCASTRTLNEQFFGPGTRLTVL.